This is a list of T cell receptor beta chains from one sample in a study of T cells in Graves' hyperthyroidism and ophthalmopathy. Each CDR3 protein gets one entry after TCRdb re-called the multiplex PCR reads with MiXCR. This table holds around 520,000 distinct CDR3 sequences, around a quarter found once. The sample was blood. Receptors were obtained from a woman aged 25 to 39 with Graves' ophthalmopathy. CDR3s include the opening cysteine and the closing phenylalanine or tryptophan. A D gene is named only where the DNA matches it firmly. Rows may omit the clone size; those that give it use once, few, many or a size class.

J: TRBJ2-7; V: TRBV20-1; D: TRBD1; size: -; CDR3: CSARDVDRIVYEQYF; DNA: TGCAGTGCTAGAGATGTGGACAGGATCGTCTACGAGCAGTACTTC
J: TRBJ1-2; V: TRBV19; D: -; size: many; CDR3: CASSVEAMHYGYTF; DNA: TGTGCCAGTAGTGTAGAGGCTATGCACTATGGCTACACCTTC
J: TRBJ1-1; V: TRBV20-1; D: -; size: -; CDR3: CSARATGKLTEAFF; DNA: TGCAGTGCTAGAGCAACTGGGAAGCTCACTGAAGCTTTCTTT
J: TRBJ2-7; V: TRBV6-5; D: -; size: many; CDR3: CASSYSNRHSYEQYF; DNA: TGTGCCAGCAGTTACTCGAACAGGCACTCCTACGAGCAGTACTTC
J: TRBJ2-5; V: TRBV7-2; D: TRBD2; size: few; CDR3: CASSSLTSGMGGGQYF; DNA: TGTGCCAGCAGCTCCCTGACTAGCGGGATGGGGGGTGGCCAGTACTTC
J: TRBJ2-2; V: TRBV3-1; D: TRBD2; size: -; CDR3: CASSPLLAGGPGGELFF; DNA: TGTGCCAGCAGCCCCCTACTAGCGGGGGGGCCCGGCGGGGAGCTGTTTTTT
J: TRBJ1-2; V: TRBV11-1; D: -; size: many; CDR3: CASSLGGTAMGYGYTF; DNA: TGTGCCAGCAGCTTAGGGGGGACCGCCATGGGGTATGGCTACACCTTC
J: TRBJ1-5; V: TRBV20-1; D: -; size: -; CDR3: CSARDLGFRSQNQPQHF; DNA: TGCAGTGCTAGAGATCTCGGGTTCCGATCTCAAAATCAGCCCCAGCATTTT
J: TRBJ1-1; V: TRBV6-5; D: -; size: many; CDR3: CASSYSTRGGEAFF; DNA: TGTGCCAGCAGTTACTCGACCAGGGGCGGTGAAGCTTTCTTT
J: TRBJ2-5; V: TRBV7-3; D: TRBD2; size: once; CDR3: CASSLGTSGGAGETQYF; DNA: TGTGCCAGCAGCTTGGGAACTAGCGGGGGGGCCGGGGAGACCCAGTACTTC
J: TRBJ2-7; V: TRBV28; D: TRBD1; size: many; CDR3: CASSSGQANPDYEQYF; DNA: TGTGCCAGCAGCTCGGGACAGGCCAACCCCGACTACGAGCAGTACTTC
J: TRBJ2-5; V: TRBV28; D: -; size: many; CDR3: CASSSGTKETQYF; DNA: TGTGCCAGCAGTTCCGGGACAAAAGAGACCCAGTACTTC
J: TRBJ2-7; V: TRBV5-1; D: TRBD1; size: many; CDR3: CASSPNRAQGSYEQYF; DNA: TGCGCCAGCAGCCCCAATCGGGCACAGGGGTCCTACGAGCAGTACTTC
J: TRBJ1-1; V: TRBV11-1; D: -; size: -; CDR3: CASSLARARDKQNTEAFF; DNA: TGTGCCAGCAGCTTAGCCAGGGCCCGGGACAAACAGAACACTGAAGCTTTCTTT
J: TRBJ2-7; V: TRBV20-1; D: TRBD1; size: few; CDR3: CSARGPGTGGSYEQYF; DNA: TGCAGTGCTAGGGGACCCGGGACAGGCGGGTCCTACGAGCAGTACTTC
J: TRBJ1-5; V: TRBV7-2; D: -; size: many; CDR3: CASSPESGSNQPQHF; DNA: TGTGCCAGCAGCCCTGAATCAGGGAGCAATCAGCCCCAGCATTTT
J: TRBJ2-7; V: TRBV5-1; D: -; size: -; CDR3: CASSTEGVPDEQYF; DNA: TGCGCCAGCAGCACCGAGGGGGTTCCAGACGAGCAGTACTTC
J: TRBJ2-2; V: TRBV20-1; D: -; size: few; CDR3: CSAQKSTGELFF; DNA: TGCAGTGCCCAAAAATCCACCGGGGAGCTGTTTTTT
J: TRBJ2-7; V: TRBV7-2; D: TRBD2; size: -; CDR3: CASSLSSGYNYEQYF; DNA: TGTGCCAGCAGCTTGTCTAGCGGATACAACTACGAGCAGTACTTC
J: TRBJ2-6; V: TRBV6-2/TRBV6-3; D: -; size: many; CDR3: CASLYGRDRLSGANVLTF; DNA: TGTGCCAGCTTGTATGGTCGGGACCGCCTCTCTGGGGCCAACGTCCTGACTTTC
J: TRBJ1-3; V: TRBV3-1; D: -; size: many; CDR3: CASSQLGSSGNTIYF; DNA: TGTGCCAGCAGCCAATTGGGAAGCTCTGGAAACACCATATATTTT
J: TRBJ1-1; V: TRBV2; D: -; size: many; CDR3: CASSERPSLNTEAFF; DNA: TGTGCCAGCAGTGAACGGCCGAGCTTGAACACTGAAGCTTTCTTT
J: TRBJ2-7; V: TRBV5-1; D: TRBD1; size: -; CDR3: CASSYSGTGGSYEQYF; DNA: TGCGCCAGCAGCTACTCCGGGACAGGGGGCTCCTACGAGCAGTACTTC
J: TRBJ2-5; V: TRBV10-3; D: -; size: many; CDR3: CAIGTQETQYF; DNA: TGTGCCATCGGTACCCAAGAGACCCAGTACTTC
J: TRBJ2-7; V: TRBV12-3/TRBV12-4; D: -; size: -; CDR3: CASSLVMGLRSYEQYF; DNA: TGTGCCAGCAGTTTGGTCATGGGTCTTCGCTCCTACGAGCAGTACTTC
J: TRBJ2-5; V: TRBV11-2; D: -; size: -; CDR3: CASSLTGMVETQYF; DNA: TGTGCCAGCAGCTTAACGGGGATGGTAGAGACCCAGTACTTC
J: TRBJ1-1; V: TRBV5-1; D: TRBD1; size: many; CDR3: CASTSNRGPGTEAFF; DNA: TGCGCCAGCACCTCAAACAGGGGGCCTGGCACTGAAGCTTTCTTT
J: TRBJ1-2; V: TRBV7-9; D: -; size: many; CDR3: CASSLHPNYGYTF; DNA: TGTGCCAGCAGCTTACATCCGAACTATGGCTACACCTTC
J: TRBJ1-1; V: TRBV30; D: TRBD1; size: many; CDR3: CASSRDSRGTEAFF; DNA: TGTGCCTCATCCCGGGACAGCCGAGGCACTGAAGCTTTCTTT
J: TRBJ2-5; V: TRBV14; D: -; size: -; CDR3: CASSPFPQETQYF; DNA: TGTGCCAGCAGCCCATTTCCTCAAGAGACCCAGTACTTC
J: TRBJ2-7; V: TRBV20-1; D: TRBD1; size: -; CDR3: CSARGGTGGPEQYF; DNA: TGCAGTGCTAGAGGCGGGACAGGGGGGCCCGAGCAGTACTTC
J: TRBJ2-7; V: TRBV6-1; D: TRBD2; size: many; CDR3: CASSGGGGEYEQYF; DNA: TGTGCCAGCAGTGGTGGCGGGGGGGAGTACGAGCAGTACTTC
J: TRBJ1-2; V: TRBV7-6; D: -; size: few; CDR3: CASSPGPQHYGYTF; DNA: TGTGCCAGCAGCCCAGGACCGCAGCATTATGGCTACACCTTC
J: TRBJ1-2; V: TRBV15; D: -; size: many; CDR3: CATSRGSGDADYGYTF; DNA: TGTGCCACCAGCAGGGGGTCAGGGGATGCGGACTATGGCTACACCTTC
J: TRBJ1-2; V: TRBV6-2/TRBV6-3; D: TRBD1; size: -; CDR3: CASSYRRDRAFYGYTF; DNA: TGTGCCAGCAGTTACCGCCGGGACAGGGCCTTCTATGGCTACACCTTC
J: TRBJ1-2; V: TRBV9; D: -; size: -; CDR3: CASSATSGTSATF; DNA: TGTGCCAGCAGCGCTACCTCCGGGACGTCGGCCACCTTC